This T cell receptor beta chain was sequenced for a study of blood T cell repertoires in COVID-19. Clones were read by immunoSEQ multiplex PCR, and TCRdb kept only the in-frame ones, dropping some. The table has 110,000 to 150,000 clones, 76% seen once. Germline V gene sequence: CDR1 SGHVS, CDR2 FQNEAQ. Between the trimmed V and J ends, which lost 0 bases and 3 bases, there was a span of 8 bases. There are 14 residues in the CDR3. This clonotype was sampled from a man between 60 and 70 years old with acute or convalescent COVID-19. The material sequenced was peripheral blood. V and J are TRBV7-8 and TRBJ1-2, with D uncertain. The CDR3 DNA reads TGTGCCAGCAGCTTAGCGCCGGGGTACTATGGCTACACCTTC. Amino acid sequence: CASSLAPGYYGYTF.